Reported below is one T cell receptor beta chain. Its antigen is not identified. These data originate in a study of OX40 agonist ivuxolimab in advanced cancers. Study context: All patients had ivuxolimab intravenously every 2 weeks at 0.01 to 10 mg/kg. General study findings and limits: Normalized T-cell clonal expansion was also low in a subset of nonresponders.

The germline CDR1 and CDR2 sequences are SGDLS and YYNGEE. V lost 0 bases, J lost 6 bases, and 13 bases lay in between. CDR3 length equals 14 residues. Assay used: immunoSEQ multiplex PCR; TCRdb lists only in-frame clones, some missing. The data hold some 77,000 clones, with approximately 92% observed a single time. With autoimmune disease history or systemic immunosuppression, patients were excluded. Peripheral blood came from all dose cohorts at three timepoints. J is TRBJ2-7 and V is TRBV9; no firm D call. Sequences were derived from CD4+ or CD8+ T cells sorted from blood, sampled in a trial of the OX40 agonist ivuxolimab. This clonotype was obtained from an adult with an advanced solid tumor such as melanoma, head and neck, liver or kidney cancer. CDR3 in amino acids: CASSVEVRCCEQYF. The CDR3 nucleotides read TGTGCCAGCAGCGTAGAGGTCCGTTGTTGCGAGCAGTACTTC.